This T cell receptor (beta chain) was sequenced during a study of T cell responses to AZD1222 COVID-19 vaccine. Study outcomes and limitations: Donors in the cohort were predominantly white British and more often female, and clonal diversity was possibly underestimated.

Note on this clone: Its antigen is still unknown.

The V and J ends lost 3 bases and 6 bases respectively, with 14 bases between them. Germline loops: CDR1 MNHEY, CDR2 SMNVEV (reference sequence). This CDR3 contains 14 residues. The assay was immunoSEQ multiplex PCR, and TCRdb's table has in-frame clones only and misses some. The sample consists of 150,000 or so clones, roughly 85% of them appearing once. The sequences come from peripheral blood, collected on day 0 of AZD1222 vaccination. The genes are TRBV27 and TRBJ1-2; D might be TRBD1 (6 bases). The clonotype originates from an adult in good health. The CDR3 protein is CASSLTGAQHGYTF. The CDR3 DNA reads as TGTGCCAGCAGTTTGACGGGGGCTCAGCATGGCTACACCTTC.